A single sample is the source of the 2 T cell receptor beta chains below, sequenced in a study of T cell repertoires in cytomegalovirus infection. A single record per CDR3 protein comes from TCRdb applying MiXCR to the reads. The top ten hold over 10% of the sample, which has around 770,000 distinct CDR3 sequences, roughly 28% seen once. These TCRs are of unknown antigen specificity. The input for sequencing was cultured CD8+ T cells from PBMCs, taken from culture after CMV antigen stimulation. The source of these receptors is a human donor in good health (CMV status not recorded). Some clones in this sample may be carry-over from other donors' samples.

This clonotype was counted a few times. The chain carries TRBV2 and TRBJ1-4; a possible D gene is TRBD1 (6 bases). Germline CDR1 reads SNHLY; CDR2 reads FYNNEI. This CDR3 spans 15 amino acids. Trimming took off 4 bases at V and 8 bases at J, with 17 bases between the two ends. The CDR3 DNA reads as TGTGCCAGCAGTGTGGCGGGGGGGCTTCGGGAAAAACTGTTTTTT. Translated: CASSVAGGLREKLFF.

The chain links TRBV6-2 or TRBV6-3 to TRBJ2-1; TRBD1 aligns across 7 bases. The CDR3 is made up of 14 amino acids. The V and J ends lost 4 bases and 6 bases, in that order; junction bases with no gene match: 6. Germline V CDR1 and CDR2: MNHEY, SVGEGT. The CDR3 protein is CASSSGTVLNEQFF. The CDR3, as DNA: TGTGCCAGCAGTTCTGGGACAGTCCTCAATGAGCAGTTCTTC.